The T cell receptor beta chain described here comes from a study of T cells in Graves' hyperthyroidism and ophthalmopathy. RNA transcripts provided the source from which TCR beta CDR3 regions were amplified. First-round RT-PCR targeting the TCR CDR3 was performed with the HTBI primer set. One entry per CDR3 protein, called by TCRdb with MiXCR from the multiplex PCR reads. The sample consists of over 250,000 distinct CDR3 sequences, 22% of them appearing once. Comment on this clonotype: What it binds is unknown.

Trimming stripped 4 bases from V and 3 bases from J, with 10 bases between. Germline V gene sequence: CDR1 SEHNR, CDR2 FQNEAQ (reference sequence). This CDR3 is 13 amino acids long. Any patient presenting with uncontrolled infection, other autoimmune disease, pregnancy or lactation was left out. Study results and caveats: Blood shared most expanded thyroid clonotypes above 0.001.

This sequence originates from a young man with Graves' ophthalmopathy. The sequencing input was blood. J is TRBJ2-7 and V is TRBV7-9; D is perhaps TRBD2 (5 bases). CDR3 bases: TGTGCCAGCAGCTCCCGGGAAGACTACGAGCAGTACTTC. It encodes CASSSREDYEQYF.